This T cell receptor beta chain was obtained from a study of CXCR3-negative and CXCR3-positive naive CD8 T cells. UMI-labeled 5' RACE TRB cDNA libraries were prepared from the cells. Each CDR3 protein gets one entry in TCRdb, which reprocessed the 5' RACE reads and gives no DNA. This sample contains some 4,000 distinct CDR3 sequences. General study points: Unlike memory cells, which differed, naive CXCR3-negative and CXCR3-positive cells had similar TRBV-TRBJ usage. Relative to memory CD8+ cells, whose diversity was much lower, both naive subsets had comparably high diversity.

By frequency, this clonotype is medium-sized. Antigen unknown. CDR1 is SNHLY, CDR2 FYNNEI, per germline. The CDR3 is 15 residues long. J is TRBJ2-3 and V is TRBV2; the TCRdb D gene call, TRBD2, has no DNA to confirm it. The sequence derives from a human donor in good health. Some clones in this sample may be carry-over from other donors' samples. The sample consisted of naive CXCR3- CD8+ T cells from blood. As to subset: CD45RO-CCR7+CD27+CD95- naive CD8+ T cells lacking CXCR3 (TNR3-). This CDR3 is CATVQGLAGAVTQYF.